Presented here are 16 T cell receptor beta chains from one specimen sequenced in a study of blood T cell repertoires in COVID-19. Using immunoSEQ multiplex PCR, the repertoire was profiled, and TCRdb retains in-frame clones only, with some absent. The profile shows a few hundred thousand clones, around 89% of them singletons. The sequenced material came from peripheral blood. The receptors originated from a woman aged 40-49 years with acute or convalescent COVID-19.

This chain uses TRBV21-1 with TRBJ2-7; the D call of TRBD1 is as the table states it, not checked on the DNA. TRBV21-1 is a known pseudogene. The CDR3 has 16 residues. CDR3 in amino acids: CASSKNRGKRSYEQYV. The DNA for the CDR3 is TGTGCCAGCAGCAAAAACAGGGGAAAGAGGTCCTACGAGCAGTACGTC.

The DNA for the CDR3 is TGCAGCGTTGCCCCGGGGGGGAACACTGAAGCTTTCTTT. This codes for CSVAPGGNTEAFF. The rearrangement uses TRBV29-1 and TRBJ1-1, with D possibly TRBD1 on 5 matching bases. Germline V lookup: CDR1 SQVTM, CDR2 ANQGSEA. This CDR3 region has 13 residues. The germline V and J ends were trimmed by 4 bases and 1 base, with 10 bases remaining between them.

The chain employs TRBV2 and TRBJ2-3; D unresolved. CDR3 length: 12 amino acids. Trimming took 5 bases from V and 4 from J, leaving 7 bases between them. CDR1 SNHLY and CDR2 FYNNEI come from the germline V gene. Written as DNA, the CDR3 is TGTGCCAGCAGTACTATGGCAGATACGCAGTATTTT. Amino acid sequence: CASSTMADTQYF. Combining the CDR3 with reference TRBV2 and TRBJ2-3 gives the whole variable domain EPEVTQTPSHQVTQMGQEVILRCVPISNHLYFYWYRQILGQKVEFLVSFYNNEISEKSEIFDDQFSVERPDGSNFTLKIRSTKLEDSAMYFCASSTMADTQYFGPGTRLTVL.

The chain uses TRBV7-7 and TRBJ2-2; D possibly corresponds to TRBD1 (6 bases). Trimming stripped 1 base from V and 7 bases from J, with 16 bases between. CDR1 SSHAT and CDR2 FNYEAQ come from the germline V gene (reference sequence). The CDR3 is made up of 16 amino acids. CDR3 loop: CASSLGDTGLHGELFF. As DNA, the CDR3 is TGTGCCAGCAGCTTAGGGGACACAGGGTTGCACGGGGAGCTGTTTTTT. The full variable domain, in which reference TRBV7-7 and TRBJ2-2 provide the parts outside the CDR3, is GAGVSQSPRYKVTKRGQDVTLRCDPISSHATLYWYQQALGQGPEFLTYFNYEAQPDKSGLPSDRFSAERPEGSISTLTIQRTEQRDSAMYRCASSLGDTGLHGELFFGEGSRLTVL.

The J gene is TRBJ1-5, the V gene TRBV4-1; TRBD1 is a possible D gene (5 bases). This CDR3 has 14 amino acids. The germline CDR1 and CDR2 sequences are MGHRA and YSYEKL. The V end was cut by 3 bases, the J end by 4 bases, with 10 bases between. The CDR3 sequence is CASSHPGGNQPQHF. The CDR3 DNA follows: TGCGCCAGCAGCCACCCGGGGGGGAATCAGCCCCAGCATTTT.

This chain's CDR3 is CASSLTVGNNQPQHF. CDR3 DNA: TGCGCCAGCAGCCTGACAGTAGGCAACAATCAGCCCCAGCATTTT. V and J are TRBV5-1 and TRBJ1-5; D perhaps matches TRBD1 (5 bases). The V gene's germline CDR1 is SGHRS and CDR2 YFSETQ. V was shortened by 4 bases and J by 3 bases, with 14 bases between the two germline ends. There are 15 residues in the CDR3.

The chain combines TRBV6-1 with TRBJ1-1, with 8 bases matching TRBD1. The CDR3 runs 19 residues. The J segment lost 1 base and the V segment lost 4 bases, leaving 17 bases of the junction unmatched. Germline V gives CDR1 MNHNS, CDR2 SASEGT. The CDR3 DNA sequence: TGTGCCAGCAGTGCCCCCCCTAACAGGGGGACCCTAAGGAACACTGAAGCTTTCTTT. This encodes CASSAPPNRGTLRNTEAFF.

The gene calls are TRBV5-1 and TRBJ2-3; 8 positions agree with TRBD1. The CDR3 has 15 amino acids. V shed 1 base and J 0 bases; nucleotides not matched to a gene: 1. CDR1 is SGHRS and CDR2 is YFSETQ in the germline V gene. For the CDR3, the DNA is TGCGCCAGCAGCTTGCAGGGGGCGAGCACAGATACGCAGTATTTT. It is translated as CASSLQGASTDTQYF.

The CDR3 DNA is TGTGCCAGCAAGGGGGCCCGCACAGATACGCAGTATTTT. Protein product: CASKGARTDTQYF. The gene calls are TRBV10-3 and TRBJ2-3; 7 positions match TRBD1. The ends lost 10 bases at V and 1 base at J; junction bases unmatched: 5. This CDR3 has 13 amino acids. Germline V gene data show CDR1 as ENHRY and CDR2 as SYGVKD.

The V call is TRBV7-3, the J call TRBJ2-5, with TRBD2 matching over 9 bases. From germline, CDR1 is SGHTA and CDR2 FQGTGA. The CDR3 consists of 13 residues. The V and J ends lost 4 bases and 3 bases, in that order; junction bases with no gene match: 0. Here the CDR3 reads CASSSSGEETQYF. The CDR3, as DNA: TGTGCCAGCAGCTCTAGCGGGGAAGAGACCCAGTACTTC.

This clone was observed a handful of times. This chain joins TRBV19 and TRBJ2-2; 10 positions match TRBD2. CDR3 length: 18 residues. V gave up 1 base and J gave up 4 bases; unmatched junction bases: 9. The germline CDR1 and CDR2 sequences are LNHDA and SQIVND (reference sequence). Here the CDR3 DNA reads TGTGCCAGTAGTATAGGAACTAGCGGGGTAAGGCGCACCGGGGAGCTGTTTTTT. This translates into CASSIGTSGVRRTGELFF.

The rearrangement joins TRBV2 to TRBJ2-3; TRBD2 agrees at 7 bases. Germline V gives CDR1 SNHLY, CDR2 FYNNEI. The V gene end was trimmed by 3 bases and the J gene end by 5 bases; junction bases not matched to a gene: 17. CDR3 length: 18 residues. The CDR3 is CASSDLGFGAGVLDTQYF. The CDR3, as DNA: TGTGCCAGCAGTGACTTAGGTTTCGGGGCGGGGGTTCTAGATACGCAGTATTTT.

V and J are TRBV6-6 and TRBJ2-5; possibly TRBD2 for D (6 bases). V lost 3 bases and J 2 bases, leaving 10 bases between the germline ends. Germline assignment: CDR1 MNHNY and CDR2 SVGAGI (reference sequence). CDR3 length: 14 residues. This chain's CDR3 is CASSYGGTQETQYF. DNA for the CDR3: TGTGCCAGCAGTTATGGCGGGACTCAAGAGACCCAGTACTTC.

J is TRBJ1-1 and V is TRBV7-9, with D possibly matching TRBD1 (5 bases). Deletions cut 0 bases from V and 5 bases from J, with 10 bases between. The germline gives CDR1 SEHNR, CDR2 FQNEAQ (reference sequence). The CDR3 consists of 14 residues. The CDR3 nucleotides are TGTGCCAGCAGCTTAGCGGGGCGTCATACTGAAGCTTTCTTT. This codes for CASSLAGRHTEAFF.

This clone was recorded once. The gene calls are TRBV27 and TRBJ2-7, with 8 bases lining up with TRBD1. Germline V gene sequence: CDR1 MNHEY, CDR2 SMNVEV (reference sequence). The trim removed 5 bases at V and 8 bases at J, leaving 17 bases unmatched. The CDR3 sequence is 16 residues long. This CDR3 reads CASSQTHRGDCNQQYV. CDR3 DNA sequence: TGTGCCAGCAGTCAAACCCACAGGGGGGACTGTAACCAGCAGTACGTC.

V usage is TRBV3-1 (or the pseudogene TRBV3-2) and J usage is TRBJ1-1; D is uncertain. The germline CDR1 and CDR2 sequences are LGHDT and YNNKEL (reference sequence). Trimming pared 0 bases from V and 5 bases from J, leaving 7 bases between. The CDR3 has 13 residues. The CDR3 protein is CASSQEGRTEAFF. Written as DNA, the CDR3 is TGTGCCAGCAGCCAAGAAGGGAGAACTGAAGCTTTCTTT.